The entry below gives a single T cell receptor beta chain sequence along with its context. Noted time point: time of PML onset. After roughly 15 to 60 months on natalizumab, the natalizumab-treated patients developed PML. The source of the sample is a study of multiple sclerosis patients with progressive multifocal leukoencephalopathy. Profiling relied on immunoSEQ multiplex PCR, and the TCRdb table lists in-frame clones only, not all of them. The table includes some 28,000 clones, about 85% detected once. Germline V gives CDR1 SNHLY, CDR2 FYNNEI. CDR3 length equals 18 residues. The V segment lost 3 bases and the J segment 1 base; nucleotides outside the gene matches: 11.

The V and J genes are TRBV2 and TRBJ2-7; 11 bases are shared with TRBD2. The receptor was isolated from a woman aged 25 to 45 with progressive multifocal leukoencephalopathy. Sequencing used PBMCs, obtained from a patient treated with natalizumab. CDR3 residues: CASSDDFLAGGLSYEQYF. The CDR3 nucleotides read TGTGCCAGCAGTGATGATTTCCTAGCGGGGGGATTGTCCTACGAGCAGTACTTC.